Each of the 10 T cell receptor beta chains below was sequenced from the same sample in a study of blood T cell repertoires in COVID-19. Method: immunoSEQ multiplex PCR; TCRdb's copy keeps in-frame clones and lacks some. The sample carries around 70,000 clones, 83% recorded once. The sample was peripheral blood. Source of these receptors: an elderly man with acute or convalescent COVID-19.

The gene calls are TRBV7-5 and TRBJ1-4; TRBD1, the table's D call, was not compared with the DNA. TRBV7-5 is termed a pseudogene. The CDR3 is 14 amino acids. The CDR3 sequence is CARSADRGPEKLFF. CDR3 sequence (DNA): TGTGCCAGAAGCGCGGACAGGGGGCCTGAAAAACTGTTTTTT.

V usage is TRBV4-1 and J usage is TRBJ2-5; TRBD1 might be the D (5 bases). The CDR3 runs to 13 residues. Germline assignment: CDR1 MGHRA and CDR2 YSYEKL. Trimming removed 5 bases at V and 5 bases at J, with 12 bases between. The CDR3 nucleotides read TGCGCCAGCAGCGCGGACACCTCGGAGACCCAGTACTTC. As protein: CASSADTSETQYF.

V is TRBV7-7 and J is TRBJ2-5; tentative D call: TRBD2 (7 bases). This CDR3 spans 19 amino acids. Trimming stripped 1 base from V and 4 bases from J, with 25 bases between. Germline lookup yields CDR1 SSHAT and CDR2 FNYEAQ (reference sequence). CDR3 DNA: TGTGCCAGCAGCTTAGGATCCCAAGGGGGGAGGGCCGGAGGAGAGACCCAGTACTTC. This sequence encodes CASSLGSQGGRAGGETQYF. The full variable domain, its missing parts supplied by reference TRBV7-7 and TRBJ2-5, is GAGVSQSPRYKVTKRGQDVTLRCDPISSHATLYWYQQALGQGPEFLTYFNYEAQPDKSGLPSDRFSAERPEGSISTLTIQRTEQRDSAMYRCASSLGSQGGRAGGETQYFGPGTRLLVL.

By share, this clone counts as hyperexpanded. The chain is built from TRBV19 and TRBJ2-7; 10 nucleotides match TRBD1. The CDR3 runs to 15 residues. The germline V gene encodes CDR1 LNHDA and CDR2 SQIVND (reference sequence). V trimming: 4 bases; J trimming: 3 bases; junction bases outside the gene matches: 6. The CDR3 here is CASSNGQGVIYEQYF. CDR3 coding DNA: TGTGCCAGTAGTAACGGACAGGGGGTTATCTACGAGCAGTACTTC.

The chain joins TRBV4-3 to TRBJ2-7, with 9 bases lining up with TRBD2. V lost 1 base and J lost 5; bases outside the gene matches: 6. The CDR3 consists of 15 residues. Germline loops: CDR1 LGHNA, CDR2 YSLEER. CDR3 amino acids: CASSQGLAGSHEQYF. CDR3 coding DNA: TGCGCCAGCAGCCAAGGGCTAGCGGGGTCCCACGAGCAGTACTTC.

This clone showed up just a few times. The V gene is TRBV3-1 (or the pseudogene TRBV3-2), the J gene TRBJ1-4; 8 bases are shared with TRBD1. CDR3 length: 16 residues. Germline V gene sequence: CDR1 LGHDT, CDR2 YNNKEL (reference sequence). V lost 3 bases, J lost 5 bases, and 8 bases stayed unmatched. The CDR3 DNA follows: TGTGCCAGCAGCCACAACCGGGACAGGCCAAATGAAAAACTGTTTTTT. Encoded protein: CASSHNRDRPNEKLFF.

The chain is built from TRBV11-2 and TRBJ2-7, with D possibly TRBD1 on 8 matching bases. Germline CDR1 reads SGHAT; CDR2 reads FQNNGV. The CDR3 contains 15 residues. Trimming left V 6 bases short and J 6 bases short, with 21 bases between. CDR3: CASSPQGGIPREQYF. CDR3 nucleotides: TGTGCCAGCAGTCCACAGGGGGGGATCCCACGCGAGCAGTACTTC.

The chain couples TRBV4-3 to TRBJ2-3; D perhaps matches TRBD2 (5 bases). Trimming removed 0 bases at V and 5 bases at J, with 12 bases between. This CDR3 comprises 15 residues. CDR1 is LGHNA, CDR2 YSLEER, per germline. The DNA of the CDR3 is TGCGCCAGCAGCCAAGATCCGGACTGGGAAGATACGCAGTATTTT. Encoded protein: CASSQDPDWEDTQYF.

This sequence joins TRBV7-2 and TRBJ2-2, with a tentative D call TRBD1 (6 bases). The V end lost 3 bases, the J end lost 1 base, and 12 bases lay between the germline ends. The CDR3 is 16 amino acids. The germline CDR1 and CDR2 sequences are SGHTA and FQGNSA. The CDR3 sequence: CASSLHTGQNTGELFF. Written as DNA, the CDR3 is TGTGCCAGCAGCTTGCACACGGGACAGAACACCGGGGAGCTGTTTTTT.

The V and J genes are TRBV24-1 and TRBJ2-3; 10 nucleotides agree with TRBD1. Germline-derived CDR1 and CDR2 are KGHDR and SFDVKD. This CDR3 has 16 amino acids. Losses at the gene ends were 4 bases for V and 4 bases for J; bases not matched to a gene: 7. CDR3 loop: CATSDSGTGDPDTQYF. CDR3 DNA: TGTGCCACCAGTGACAGCGGGACAGGGGATCCAGATACGCAGTATTTT.